This TCR beta chain was profiled in a study of blood T cell repertoires in COVID-19. Study as a whole: PBMCs, B-cell-depleted T cells, or T cells were the source of the cDNA or gDNA that made up the material.

Details on this clone: Other DNA sequences from this sample encode an identical CDR3 as well.

Only in-frame clones appear in the TCRdb table, and some are missing; sequencing was by immunoSEQ multiplex PCR. This sample carries 250,000 or so clones, roughly nine tenths of them seen once, and the ten largest clones take 9.5% to 14%. The receptor comes from a young man who had recovered from COVID-19. Sequencing input: PBMCs or T cells enriched from blood (not recorded which).

The DNA for the CDR3 is TGTGCCAGCAGGGACAGCTCCTACGAGCAGTACTTC. This codes for CASRDSSYEQYF. The V call is TRBV6-5, the J call TRBJ2-7; D possibly corresponds to TRBD1 (6 bases). This CDR3 spans 12 amino acids. Germline V lookup: CDR1 MNHEY, CDR2 SVGAGI. The V end lost 6 bases, the J end lost 0 bases, and 6 bases lay between the germline ends.